This TCR beta chain was sequenced for a study of T cells in pancreatic ductal adenocarcinoma. Overall study findings and caveats: Comparisons of tumor and blood clonality may show falsely lower tumor diversity. Tumor samples had fewer productive templates and approximately 8-fold fewer unique clonotypes than blood.

The germline V gene encodes CDR1 SGHRS and CDR2 YFSETQ. The CDR3 has 13 amino acids. V was cut by 0 bases and J by 6 bases, with 10 bases left in between. The assay was immunoSEQ multiplex PCR, and TCRdb's table has in-frame clones only and misses some. The sample carries some 16,000 clones, around 91% recorded once. Selected pancreatic ductal adenocarcinoma patients had undergone surgery without neoadjuvant therapy. Comments on this clone: Its antigen remains unidentified.

The sample was PBMCs. The sequence was obtained from a human donor with pancreatic ductal adenocarcinoma. V and J are TRBV5-1 and TRBJ2-7, with D perhaps matching TRBD1 (6 bases). The CDR3: CASSLGQGGEQYF. CDR3 sequence (DNA): TGCGCCAGCAGCTTGGGACAAGGGGGCGAGCAGTACTTC.